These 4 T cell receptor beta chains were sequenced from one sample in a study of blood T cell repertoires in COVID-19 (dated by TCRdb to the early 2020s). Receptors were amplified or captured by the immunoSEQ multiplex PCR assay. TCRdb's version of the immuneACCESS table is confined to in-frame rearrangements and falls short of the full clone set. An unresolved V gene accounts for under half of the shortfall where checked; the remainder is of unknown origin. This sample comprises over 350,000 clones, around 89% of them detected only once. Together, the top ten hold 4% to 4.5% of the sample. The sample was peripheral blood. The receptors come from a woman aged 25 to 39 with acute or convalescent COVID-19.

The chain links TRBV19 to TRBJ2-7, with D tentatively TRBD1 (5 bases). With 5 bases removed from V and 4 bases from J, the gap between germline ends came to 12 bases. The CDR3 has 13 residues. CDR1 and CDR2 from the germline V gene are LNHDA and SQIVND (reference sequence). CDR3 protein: CASSLGHLYEQYF. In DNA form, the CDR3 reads TGTGCCAGTAGTCTGGGGCACCTTTACGAGCAGTACTTC.

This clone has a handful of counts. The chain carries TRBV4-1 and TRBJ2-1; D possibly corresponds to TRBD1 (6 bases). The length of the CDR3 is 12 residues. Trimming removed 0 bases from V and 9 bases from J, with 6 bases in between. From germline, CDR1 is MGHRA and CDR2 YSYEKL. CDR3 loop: CASSQEGGEQFF. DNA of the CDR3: TGCGCCAGCAGCCAAGAAGGGGGTGAGCAGTTCTTC.

The CDR3 region has the DNA TGTGCCAGCAGCTTAGGAGGGGCGACGGAGACCCAGTACTTC. It is translated as CASSLGGATETQYF. The chain carries TRBV13 and TRBJ2-5; possible D gene TRBD1, 5 bases. The V end was cut by 0 bases, the J end by 5 bases, with 10 bases between. The germline gives CDR1 PRHDT, CDR2 FYEKMQ (reference sequence). There are 14 residues in the CDR3.

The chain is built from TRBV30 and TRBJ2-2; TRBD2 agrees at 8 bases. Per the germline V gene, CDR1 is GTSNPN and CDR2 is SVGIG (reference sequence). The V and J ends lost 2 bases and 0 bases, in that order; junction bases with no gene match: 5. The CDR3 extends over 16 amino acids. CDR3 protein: CAWSIPLAANTGELFF. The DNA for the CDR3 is TGTGCCTGGAGTATCCCACTAGCGGCGAACACCGGGGAGCTGTTTTTT.